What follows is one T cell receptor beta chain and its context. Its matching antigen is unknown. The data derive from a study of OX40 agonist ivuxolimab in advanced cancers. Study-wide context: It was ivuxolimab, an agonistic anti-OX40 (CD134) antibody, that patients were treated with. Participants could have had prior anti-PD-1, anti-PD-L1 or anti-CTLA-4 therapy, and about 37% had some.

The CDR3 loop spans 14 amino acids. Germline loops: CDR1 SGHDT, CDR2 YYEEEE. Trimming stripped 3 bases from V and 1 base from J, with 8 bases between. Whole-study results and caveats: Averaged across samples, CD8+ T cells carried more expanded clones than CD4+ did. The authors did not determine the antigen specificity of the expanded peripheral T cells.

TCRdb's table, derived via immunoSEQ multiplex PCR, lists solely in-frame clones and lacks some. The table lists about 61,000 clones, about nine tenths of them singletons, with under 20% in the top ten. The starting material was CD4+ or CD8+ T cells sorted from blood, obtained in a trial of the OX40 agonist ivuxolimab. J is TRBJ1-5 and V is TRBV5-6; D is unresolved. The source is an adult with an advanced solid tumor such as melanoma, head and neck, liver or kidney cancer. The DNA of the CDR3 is TGTGCCAGCAGCTCAACGGCCAGCAATCAGCCCCAGCATTTT. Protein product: CASSSTASNQPQHF.